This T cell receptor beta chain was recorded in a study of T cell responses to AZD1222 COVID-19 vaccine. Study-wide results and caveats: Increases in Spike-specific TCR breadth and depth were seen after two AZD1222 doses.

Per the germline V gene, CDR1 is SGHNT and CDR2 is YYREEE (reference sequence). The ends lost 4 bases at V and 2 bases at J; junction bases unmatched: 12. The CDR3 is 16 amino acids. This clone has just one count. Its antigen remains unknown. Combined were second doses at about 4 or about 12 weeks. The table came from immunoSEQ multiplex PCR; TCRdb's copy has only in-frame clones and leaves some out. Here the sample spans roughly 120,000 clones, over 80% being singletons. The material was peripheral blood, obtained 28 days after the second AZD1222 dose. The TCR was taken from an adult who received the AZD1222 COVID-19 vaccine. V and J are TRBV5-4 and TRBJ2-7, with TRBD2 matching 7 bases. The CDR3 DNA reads TGTGCCAGCAGCCCATACGGGAGGTCGAGGACCTACGAGCAGTACTTC. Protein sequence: CASSPYGRSRTYEQYF.